This T cell receptor (beta chain) came from a study of blood T cell repertoires in COVID-19. Sequenced by immunoSEQ multiplex PCR; TCRdb stores in-frame clones only, minus some. The sample includes under 200,000 clones, about 89% seen only once; the top ten take approximately 7.6%. Assignments of participants to cohorts depended upon their own reported clinical history. What was sequenced was PBMCs or T cells enriched from blood (not recorded which). The sequence derives from a woman aged 18-29 years who had recovered from COVID-19.

CDR3 amino acids: CASRPDSLNTEAFF. CDR3 bases: TGTGCCAGCAGACCGGACAGCCTGAACACTGAAGCTTTCTTT. This chain joins TRBV27 and TRBJ1-1; possible D gene TRBD1, 6 bases. Germline lookup yields CDR1 MNHEY and CDR2 SMNVEV (reference sequence). The CDR3 spans 14 residues. The ends were cut back, 6 bases at V and 0 bases at J, with 11 bases in the middle.